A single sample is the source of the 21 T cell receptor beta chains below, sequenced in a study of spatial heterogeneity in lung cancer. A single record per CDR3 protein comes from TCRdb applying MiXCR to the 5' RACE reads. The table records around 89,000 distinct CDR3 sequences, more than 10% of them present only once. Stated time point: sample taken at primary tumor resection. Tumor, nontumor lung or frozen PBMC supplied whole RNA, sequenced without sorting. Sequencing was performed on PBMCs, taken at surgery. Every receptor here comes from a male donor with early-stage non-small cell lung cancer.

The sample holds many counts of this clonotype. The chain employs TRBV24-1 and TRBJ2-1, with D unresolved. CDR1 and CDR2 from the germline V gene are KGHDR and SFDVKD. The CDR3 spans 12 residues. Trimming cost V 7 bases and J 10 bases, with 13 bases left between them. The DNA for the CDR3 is TGTGCCACCAGATACGGGTCTGGAGAGCAGTTCTTC. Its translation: CATRYGSGEQFF.

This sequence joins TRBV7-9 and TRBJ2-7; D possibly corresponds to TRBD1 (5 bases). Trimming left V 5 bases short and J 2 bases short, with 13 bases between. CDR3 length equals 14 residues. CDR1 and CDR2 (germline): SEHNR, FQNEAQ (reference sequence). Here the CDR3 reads CASSPHRPTYEQYF. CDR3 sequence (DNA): TGTGCCAGCAGCCCCCACAGGCCGACCTACGAGCAGTACTTC. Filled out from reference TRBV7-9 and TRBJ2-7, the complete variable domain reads DTGVSQNPRHKITKRGQNVTFRCDPISEHNRLYWYRQTLGQGPEFLTYFQNEAQLEKSRLLSDRFSAERPKGSFSTLEIQRTEQGDSAMYLCASSPHRPTYEQYFGPGTRLTVT.

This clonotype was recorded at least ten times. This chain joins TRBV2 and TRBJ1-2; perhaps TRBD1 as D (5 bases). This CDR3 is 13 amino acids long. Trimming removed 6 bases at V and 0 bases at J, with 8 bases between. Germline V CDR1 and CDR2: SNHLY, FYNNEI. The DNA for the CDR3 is TGTGCCAGCAGCCAGGGTACTAACTATGGCTACACCTTC. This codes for CASSQGTNYGYTF.

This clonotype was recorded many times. In DNA, the CDR3 is TGTGCCATCAGGACCCCAGGGGGAAAGCCTGAAGCTTTCTTT. Protein: CAIRTPGGKPEAFF. J is TRBJ1-1 and V is TRBV10-3, with 7 bases lining up with TRBD1. The germline gives CDR1 ENHRY, CDR2 SYGVKD. The CDR3 sequence is 14 residues long. Losses at the gene ends were 6 bases for V and 6 bases for J; bases not matched to a gene: 10.

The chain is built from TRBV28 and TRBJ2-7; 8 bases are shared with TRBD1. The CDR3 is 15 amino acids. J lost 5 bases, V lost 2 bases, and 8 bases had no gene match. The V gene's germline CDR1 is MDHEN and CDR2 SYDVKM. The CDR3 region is CASSLPGRGLNEQYF. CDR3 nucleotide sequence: TGTGCCAGCAGTTTACCGGGCAGGGGGCTTAACGAGCAGTACTTC. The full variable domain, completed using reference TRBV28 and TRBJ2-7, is DVKVTQSSRYLVKRTGEKVFLECVQDMDHENMFWYRQDPGLGLRLIYFSYDVKMKEKGDIPEGYSVSREKKERFSLILESASTNQTSMYLCASSLPGRGLNEQYFGPGTRLTVT.

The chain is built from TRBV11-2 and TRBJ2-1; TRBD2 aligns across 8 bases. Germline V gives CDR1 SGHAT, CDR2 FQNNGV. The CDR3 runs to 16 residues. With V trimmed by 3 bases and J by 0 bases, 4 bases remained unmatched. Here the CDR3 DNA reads TGTGCCAGCAGCTTCGGGGGGGACACCTCCTACAATGAGCAGTTCTTC. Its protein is CASSFGGDTSYNEQFF.

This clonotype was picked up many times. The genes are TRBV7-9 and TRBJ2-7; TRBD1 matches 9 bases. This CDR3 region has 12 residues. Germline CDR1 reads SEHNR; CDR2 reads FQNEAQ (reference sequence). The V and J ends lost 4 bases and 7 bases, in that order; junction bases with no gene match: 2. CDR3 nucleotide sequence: TGTGCCAGCAGCTACAGGGGGCAGGAGCAGTACTTC. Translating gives CASSYRGQEQYF.

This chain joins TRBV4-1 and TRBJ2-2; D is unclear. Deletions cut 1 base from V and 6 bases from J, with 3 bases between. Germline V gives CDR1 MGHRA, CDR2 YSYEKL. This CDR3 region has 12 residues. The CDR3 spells CASSQVSGELFF. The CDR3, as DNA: TGCGCCAGCAGCCAAGTATCCGGGGAGCTGTTTTTT.

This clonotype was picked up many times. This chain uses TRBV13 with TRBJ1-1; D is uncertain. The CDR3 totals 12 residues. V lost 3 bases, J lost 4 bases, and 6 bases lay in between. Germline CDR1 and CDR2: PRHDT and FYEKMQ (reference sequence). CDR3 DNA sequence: TGTGCCAGCAGCTTGCCGTTCACTGAAGCTTTCTTT. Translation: CASSLPFTEAFF.

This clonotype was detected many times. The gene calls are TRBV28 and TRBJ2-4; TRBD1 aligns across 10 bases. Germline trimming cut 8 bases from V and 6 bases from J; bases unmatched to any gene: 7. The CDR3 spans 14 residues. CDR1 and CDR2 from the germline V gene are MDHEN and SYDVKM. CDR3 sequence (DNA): TGTGCCAGCTGTCAAAGGGACAGGGGAAACATTCAGTACTTC. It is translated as CASCQRDRGNIQYF.

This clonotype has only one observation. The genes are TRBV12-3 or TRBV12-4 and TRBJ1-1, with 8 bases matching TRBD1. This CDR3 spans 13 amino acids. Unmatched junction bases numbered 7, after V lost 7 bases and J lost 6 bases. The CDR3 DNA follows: TGTGCCAGCACGGACAGGGTCAATCCTGAAGCTTTCTTT. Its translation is CASTDRVNPEAFF.

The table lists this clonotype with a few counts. The CDR3 DNA reads TGTGCCAGCAGCCGGGACAGTCTTGGCGGGGAGCTGTTTTTT. Translating it yields CASSRDSLGGELFF. The chain couples TRBV12-3 or TRBV12-4 to TRBJ2-2; 7 nucleotides match TRBD1. V shed 6 bases, J shed 7 bases, and the junction held 8 bases outside the gene matches. The CDR3 consists of 14 residues.

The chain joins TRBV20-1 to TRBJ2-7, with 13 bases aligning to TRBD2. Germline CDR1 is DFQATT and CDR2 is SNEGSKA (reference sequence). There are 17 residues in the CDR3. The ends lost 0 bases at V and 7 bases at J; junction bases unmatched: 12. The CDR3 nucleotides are TGCAGTGCTAGAGAATATCGGACTAGCGGGAGAGCGGGTGAGCAGTACTTC. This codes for CSAREYRTSGRAGEQYF.

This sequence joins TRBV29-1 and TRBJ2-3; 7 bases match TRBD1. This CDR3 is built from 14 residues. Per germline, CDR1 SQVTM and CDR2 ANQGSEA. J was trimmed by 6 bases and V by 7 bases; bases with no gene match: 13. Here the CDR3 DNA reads TGCAGCGCTCCACGGACAGGTGCTGGGGATACGCAGTATTTT. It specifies CSAPRTGAGDTQYF.

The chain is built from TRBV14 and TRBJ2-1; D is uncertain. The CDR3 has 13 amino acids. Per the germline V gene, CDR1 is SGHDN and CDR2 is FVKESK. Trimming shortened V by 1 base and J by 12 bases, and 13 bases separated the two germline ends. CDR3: CASSQAVGPGQFF. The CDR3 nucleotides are TGTGCCAGCAGCCAAGCTGTCGGGCCGGGGCAGTTCTTC.

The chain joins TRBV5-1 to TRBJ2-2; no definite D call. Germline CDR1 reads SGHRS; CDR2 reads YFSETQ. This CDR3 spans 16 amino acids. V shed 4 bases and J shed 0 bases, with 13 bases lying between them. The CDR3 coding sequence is TGCGCCAGCAGCCGGGTAGGCCAGACGAACACCGGGGAGCTGTTTTTT. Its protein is CASSRVGQTNTGELFF.

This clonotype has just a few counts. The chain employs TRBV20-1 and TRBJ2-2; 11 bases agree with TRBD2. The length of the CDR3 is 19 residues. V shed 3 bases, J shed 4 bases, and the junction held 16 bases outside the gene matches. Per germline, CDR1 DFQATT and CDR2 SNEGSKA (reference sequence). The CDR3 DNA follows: TGCAGTGCTAGGGCACTAGCGGGAGCCCTTGGCCCGGGCACCGGGGAGCTGTTTTTT. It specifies CSARALAGALGPGTGELFF.

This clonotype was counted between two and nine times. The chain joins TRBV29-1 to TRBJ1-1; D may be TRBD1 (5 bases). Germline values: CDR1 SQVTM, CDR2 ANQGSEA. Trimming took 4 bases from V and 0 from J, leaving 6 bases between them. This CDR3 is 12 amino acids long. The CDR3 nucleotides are TGCAGCGTTGGACAGCTGAACACTGAAGCTTTCTTT. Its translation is CSVGQLNTEAFF. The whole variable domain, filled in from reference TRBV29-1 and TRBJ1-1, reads SAVISQKPSRDICQRGTSLTIQCQVDSQVTMMFWYRQQPGQSLTLIATANQGSEATYESGFVIDKFPISRPNLTFSTLTVSNMSPEDSSIYLCSVGQLNTEAFFGQGTRLTVV.

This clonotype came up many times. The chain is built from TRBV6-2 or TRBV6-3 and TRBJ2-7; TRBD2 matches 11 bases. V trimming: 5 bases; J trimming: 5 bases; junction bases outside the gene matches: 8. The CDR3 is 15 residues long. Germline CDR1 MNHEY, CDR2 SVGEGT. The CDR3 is CASSTLAGGPHEQYF. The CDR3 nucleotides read TGTGCCAGCAGTACATTAGCGGGAGGGCCGCACGAGCAGTACTTC.

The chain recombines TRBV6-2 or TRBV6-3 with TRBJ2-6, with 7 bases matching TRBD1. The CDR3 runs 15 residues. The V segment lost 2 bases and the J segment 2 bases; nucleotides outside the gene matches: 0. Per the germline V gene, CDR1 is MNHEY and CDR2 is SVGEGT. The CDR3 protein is CASSYQGAGANVLTF. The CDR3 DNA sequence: TGTGCCAGCAGTTACCAGGGGGCTGGGGCCAACGTCCTGACTTTC.

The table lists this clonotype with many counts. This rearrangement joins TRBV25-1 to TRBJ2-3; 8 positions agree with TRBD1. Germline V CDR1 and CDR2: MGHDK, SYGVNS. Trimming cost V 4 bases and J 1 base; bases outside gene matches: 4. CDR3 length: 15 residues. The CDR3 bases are TGTGCCAGCAGTGTACTGGACAGGGGCACAGATACGCAGTATTTT. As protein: CASSVLDRGTDTQYF. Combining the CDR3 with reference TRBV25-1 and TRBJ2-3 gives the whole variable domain EADIYQTPRYLVIGTGKKITLECSQTMGHDKMYWYQQDPGMELHLIHYSYGVNSTEKGDLSSESTVSRIRTEHFPLTLESARPSHTSQYLCASSVLDRGTDTQYFGPGTRLTVL.